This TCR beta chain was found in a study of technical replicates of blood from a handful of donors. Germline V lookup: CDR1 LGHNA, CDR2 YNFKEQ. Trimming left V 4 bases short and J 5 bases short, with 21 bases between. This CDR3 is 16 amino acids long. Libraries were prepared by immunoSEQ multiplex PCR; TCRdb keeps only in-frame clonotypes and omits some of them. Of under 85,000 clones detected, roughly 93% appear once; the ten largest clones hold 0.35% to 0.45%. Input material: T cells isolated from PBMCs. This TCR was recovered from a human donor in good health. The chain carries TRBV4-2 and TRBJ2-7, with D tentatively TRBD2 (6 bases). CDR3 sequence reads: CASSRAASEGGHEQYF. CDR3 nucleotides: TGTGCCAGCAGCCGGGCCGCTTCCGAGGGAGGACACGAGCAGTACTTC.